The rows below give T cell receptor beta chains drawn from one sample of a study of human T cells and chemical hapten exposure. TCRdb independently ran MiXCR on the RACE reads; one entry per CDR3 protein. In the table there are tens of thousands of distinct CDR3 sequences, about 12% of which are singletons. The specimen comprised whole blood, sampled in connection with sensitization to the hapten diphenylcyclopropenone (DPC). The receptors derive from a woman aged 35 to 49 with alopecia areata. Some clones in this sample may be carry-over from other donors' samples. CDR3s include the opening cysteine and the closing phenylalanine or tryptophan. The order of the fields is J gene, V gene, clone size, D gene, CDR3 DNA, CDR3 protein. The D gene is left open where the match is weak. Size is omitted from some rows. Given values are once, few, many or a class for expanded clones.

TRBJ2-3 | TRBV28 | many | NA | TGTGCCAGCACCCCGTTGGGGCCAGATACGCAGTATTTT | CASTPLGPDTQYF
TRBJ2-5 | TRBV28 | many | NA | TGTGCCAGCAGTTTATCACGACAAACCCAGTACTTC | CASSLSRQTQYF
TRBJ2-7 | TRBV29-1 | few | TRBD2 | TGCAGCGTTGGCTTTACGGGAGGGAACGAGCAGTACTTC | CSVGFTGGNEQYF
TRBJ1-6 | TRBV27 | NA | TRBD1 | TGTGCCAGCAGCACCGGGACAGGGTTATCACCCCTCCACTTT | CASSTGTGLSPLHF
TRBJ2-1 | TRBV5-5 | few | TRBD2 | TGTGCCAGCAGCGCAATAGCGGGAGCTTACAATGAGCAGTTCTTC | CASSAIAGAYNEQFF
TRBJ2-1 | TRBV28 | few | NA | TGTGCCAGCAGGCCGTCAGGGGGGGGTTGGTATTTCTTC | CASRPSGGGWYFF
TRBJ2-3 | TRBV9 | NA | NA | TGTGCCAGCAGCGTAGGACAGTCTGACACAGATACGCAGTATTTT | CASSVGQSDTDTQYF
TRBJ2-5 | TRBV12-3/TRBV12-4 | many | TRBD2 | TGTGCCAGCAGTCGCAAAGCGGGGTTCCAAGAGACCCAGTACTTC | CASSRKAGFQETQYF
TRBJ1-2 | TRBV27 | few | TRBD1 | TGTGCCAGTAGAAGCCCACAGGGGGCTCGTAGCGGCTACACCTTC | CASRSPQGARSGYTF
TRBJ2-7 | TRBV10-3 | few | TRBD2 | TGTGCCATCAGTGGGGCTAGCGGCACCCCCTACGAGCAGTACTTC | CAISGASGTPYEQYF
TRBJ1-1 | TRBV29-1 | many | TRBD1 | TGCAGCGTTGCGACAGGGTCCAACACTGAAGCTTTCTTT | CSVATGSNTEAFF
TRBJ1-1 | TRBV6-6 | many | TRBD1 | TGTGCCAGCACACAGGGGCTGAACACTGAAGCTTTCTTT | CASTQGLNTEAFF
TRBJ2-6 | TRBV7-9 | many | NA | TGTGCCAGCAGTTCGACCGTTATGATTGGGGCCAACGTCCTGACTTTC | CASSSTVMIGANVLTF
TRBJ2-1 | TRBV3-1 | NA | TRBD2 | TGTGCCAGCAGCCCCCCAATAACGGGGGGGCAATACAATGAGCAGTTCTTC | CASSPPITGGQYNEQFF
TRBJ2-7 | TRBV5-5 | NA | NA | TGTGCCAGCAGCTCCCCCCTACGGCCCTACGAGCAGTACTTC | CASSSPLRPYEQYF
TRBJ1-5 | TRBV20-1 | NA | TRBD1 | TGCAGTGCGGTGGGACAGGGAGATCAGCCCCAGCATTTT | CSAVGQGDQPQHF
TRBJ1-5 | TRBV19 | NA | NA | TGTGCCAGTAGTGGGAGGGGTTATAGCAATCAGCCCCAGCATTTT | CASSGRGYSNQPQHF
TRBJ1-1 | TRBV6-1 | NA | NA | TGTGCTCTTAGCAGGGAGATGGGCACTGAAGCTTTCTTT | CALSREMGTEAFF
TRBJ2-1 | TRBV10-3 | many | NA | TGTGCCATCAGTGAGAGGACGGGAGTAGGAAATGAGCAGTTCTTC | CAISERTGVGNEQFF
TRBJ1-2 | TRBV27 | many | NA | TGTGCCAGCAGTTTACTAGCCGCCGGGGGCTACACCTTC | CASSLLAAGGYTF
TRBJ2-5 | TRBV18 | NA | NA | TGTGCCAGCTCACCTGGGGGCCAAGAGACCCAGTACTTC | CASSPGGQETQYF
TRBJ2-5 | TRBV20-1 | few | NA | TGCAGTGCTCCAGACCAGGGATGGGAGACCCAGTACTTC | CSAPDQGWETQYF
TRBJ2-1 | TRBV19 | many | NA | TGTGCCAGTAGTATACCTTACAATGAGCAGTTCTTC | CASSIPYNEQFF
TRBJ2-5 | TRBV20-1 | NA | NA | TGCAGTGTCCGGGGAGTCCAAGAGACCCAGTACTTC | CSVRGVQETQYF
TRBJ1-4 | TRBV18 | many | NA | TGTGCCAGCTCACCCTCCCGGGACGTAAAAGAAAAACTGTTTTTT | CASSPSRDVKEKLFF
TRBJ1-1 | TRBV7-2 | NA | NA | TGTGCCAGCAGCTTACAGGGAGATACTGAAGCTTTCTTT | CASSLQGDTEAFF
TRBJ2-5 | TRBV20-1 | NA | TRBD2 | TGCAGTGCTCCACTCCGGGGGGGAGAGACCCAGTACTTC | CSAPLRGGETQYF
TRBJ2-1 | TRBV4-3 | few | TRBD2 | TGCGCCAGCAGCCAAGATTTTGGGAGACTAGCGGGGCTTGAGCAGTTCTTC | CASSQDFGRLAGLEQFF
TRBJ2-1 | TRBV28 | NA | NA | TGTGCCAGCCGGACGGGAATCAATGAGCAGTTCTTC | CASRTGINEQFF
TRBJ2-4 | TRBV28 | many | TRBD1 | TGTGCCAGCACAGATCCTCAGGGGGCCCAAAACATTCAGTACTTC | CASTDPQGAQNIQYF
TRBJ2-7 | TRBV7-8 | NA | NA | TGTGCCAGCAGCTTATTAATGGGACGGGGGCACGAGCAGAACTTC | CASSLLMGRGHEQNF
TRBJ1-1 | TRBV7-9 | NA | NA | TGTGCCAGCAGCCCGGGGGGAGGCACTGAAGCTTTCTTT | CASSPGGGTEAFF
TRBJ2-5 | TRBV25-1 | few | TRBD1 | TGTGCCAGCAGTGAATCCCCAGGACAGGGAAGCCAAGAGACCCAGTACTTC | CASSESPGQGSQETQYF
TRBJ2-3 | TRBV18 | many | TRBD2 | TGTGCCAGCTCACCACGAGCGGGGGCCAGCACAGATACGCAGTATTTT | CASSPRAGASTDTQYF
TRBJ2-1 | TRBV7-2 | many | NA | TGTGCCAGCAGCTTCGGTGACGCCCGATACAATGAGCAGTTCTTC | CASSFGDARYNEQFF
TRBJ2-7 | TRBV13 | many | TRBD2 | TGTGCCAGCAGCTCCGGACTAGCGGGAGATGGGGTTTACGAGCAGTACTTC | CASSSGLAGDGVYEQYF
TRBJ2-2 | TRBV5-1 | few | NA | TGCGCCAGCAGCGCCGTAGGGACCACCGGGGAGCTGTTTTTT | CASSAVGTTGELFF
TRBJ1-4 | TRBV19 | few | NA | TGTGCCAGTAGTATCGGGTGGAGTAGGAATGAAAAACTGTTTTTT | CASSIGWSRNEKLFF
TRBJ2-5 | TRBV15 | NA | TRBD1 | TGTGCCACCAGCAGAATGGGACAGCAAGAGACCCAGTACTTC | CATSRMGQQETQYF
TRBJ1-1 | TRBV4-1 | few | NA | TGCGCCAGCAGCCGGTATGGGGGGAGGAGGACTGAAGCTTTCTTT | CASSRYGGRRTEAFF
TRBJ2-1 | TRBV3-1 | many | NA | TGTGCCAGCAGCTTTCAGGGTACATACAATGAGCAGTTCTTC | CASSFQGTYNEQFF
TRBJ2-3 | TRBV11-3 | many | NA | TGTGCCAGCAGCCTGAACTCCGTCGATACGCAGTATTTT | CASSLNSVDTQYF
TRBJ2-2 | TRBV11-2 | many | TRBD1 | TGTGCCAGCAGCTTATTAGGACAGGTCCTTACCGGGGAGCTGTTTTTT | CASSLLGQVLTGELFF
TRBJ2-3 | TRBV29-1 | few | NA | TGCAGCGTACGATCCTCAGATACGCAGTATTTT | CSVRSSDTQYF
TRBJ1-2 | TRBV18 | NA | NA | TGTGCCAGCTCACCAGACCGGGACTATGGCTACACCTTC | CASSPDRDYGYTF
TRBJ2-2 | TRBV19 | NA | TRBD1 | TGTGCCAGTAGTACCGACAGGGCTTCGTTCGGGGAGCTGTTTTTT | CASSTDRASFGELFF
TRBJ1-1 | TRBV29-1 | NA | NA | TGCAGCGTTGAAGGACAGGAGAACACTGAAGTTTTCTTT | CSVEGQENTEVFF
TRBJ2-7 | TRBV10-3 | NA | NA | TGTGCCATCAGTGGACTGGACCCGACCAGCTACGAGCAGTACTTC | CAISGLDPTSYEQYF
TRBJ1-5 | TRBV20-1 | few | NA | TGCAGTGCTAGACCCGCTACAGATCAGCCCCAGCATTTT | CSARPATDQPQHF
TRBJ2-7 | TRBV6-5 | NA | TRBD2 | TGTGCCAGCAGTTACGAACTAGCGGGAGACGGTTACGAGCAGTACTTC | CASSYELAGDGYEQYF
TRBJ2-1 | TRBV10-3 | few | TRBD1 | TGTGCCATCAGGGGACAGGGTTTATACGATGAGCAGTTCTTC | CAIRGQGLYDEQFF
TRBJ2-1 | TRBV30 | few | NA | TGTGCCTGGAGTGTAGGGTCCTACAGTGCCTACAATGAGCAGTTCTTC | CAWSVGSYSAYNEQFF
TRBJ2-1 | TRBV19 | many | TRBD2 | TGTGCCAGTGTTAGCGGGGGGACCTCCTACAATGAGCAGTTCTTC | CASVSGGTSYNEQFF
TRBJ2-2 | TRBV6-2/TRBV6-3 | many | NA | TGTGCCAGCAGCTTCTCGGTTGCCGGGGAGCTGTTTTTT | CASSFSVAGELFF
TRBJ1-5 | TRBV7-6 | few | TRBD1 | TGTGCCAGCAGCAGCGGACAGGGACTTAGCAATCAGCCCCAGCATTTT | CASSSGQGLSNQPQHF
TRBJ2-7 | TRBV28 | NA | NA | TGTGCCAGCAGTTTATCGGTCGGACACAACTACGAGCAGTACTTC | CASSLSVGHNYEQYF
TRBJ2-5 | TRBV20-1 | few | TRBD2 | TGCGCGCCGGGGACTATTCCCGAGACCCAGTACTTC | CAPGTIPETQYF
TRBJ2-1 | TRBV12-3/TRBV12-4 | many | TRBD2 | TGTGCCACCACTGCGGGGGGCCGAGTTCTCGACAATGAGCAGTTCTTC | CATTAGGRVLDNEQFF
TRBJ2-3 | TRBV28 | NA | NA | TGTGCCAGCGGCACAGATACGCAGTATTTT | CASGTDTQYF
TRBJ2-5 | TRBV4-3 | many | TRBD2 | TGCGCCAGCAGCCAAGAATCTAGCGGGGCAATGTACCAAGAGACCCAGTACTTC | CASSQESSGAMYQETQYF